Following are 30 T cell receptor beta chains from one sample sequenced in a study of blood T cell repertoires in COVID-19. The table came from immunoSEQ multiplex PCR; TCRdb's copy has only in-frame clones and leaves some out. The table has 150,000 to 200,000 clones, 90% to 95% seen once; the top ten hold around 4.6%. The sequencing sample was made of peripheral blood. Receptors originate from a woman between 45 and 60 years old with acute or convalescent COVID-19.

The gene calls are TRBV5-5 and TRBJ1-1; the match to TRBD1 covers 9 bases. J lost 5 bases, V lost 4 bases, and 9 bases had no gene match. The CDR3 sequence is 15 residues long. Germline CDR1 reads SGHKS; CDR2 reads YYEKEE (reference sequence). CDR3 DNA: TGTGCCAGCAGCCCGATGGGACAGGGAAGGACTGAAGCTTTCTTT. Its protein product is CASSPMGQGRTEAFF.

The rearrangement uses TRBV19 and TRBJ1-1, with 10 nucleotides matching TRBD1. Trimming at V came to 8 bases and at J to 5 bases, leaving 8 bases not matched to a gene. CDR3 length: 14 residues. Per the germline V gene, CDR1 is LNHDA and CDR2 is SQIVND (reference sequence). The chain's CDR3 is CASLTGGAETEAFF. The CDR3 coding sequence is TGTGCCAGTCTGACAGGGGGCGCGGAAACTGAAGCTTTCTTT.

CDR3 nucleotide sequence: TGTGCTAGTGGTTTGGAAAGAGGGGGAGAAAACACTGAAGCTTTCTTT. As protein: CASGLERGGENTEAFF. V usage is TRBV12-5 and J usage is TRBJ1-1; D is possibly TRBD1 (6 bases). Trimming pared 1 base from V and 2 bases from J, leaving 14 bases between. CDR3 length: 16 residues. Germline assignment: CDR1 LGHNT and CDR2 FRNRAP.

This chain joins TRBV4-2 and TRBJ2-3; the match to TRBD2 covers 8 bases. Losses at the gene ends were 3 bases for V and 1 base for J; bases not matched to a gene: 6. The CDR3 consists of 16 residues. CDR1 is LGHNA and CDR2 is YNFKEQ in the germline V gene. DNA of the CDR3: TGTGCCAGCAGCCATGCGCGGGGGGTTGGCACAGATACGCAGTATTTT. Its protein product is CASSHARGVGTDTQYF.

The rearrangement joins TRBV10-3 to TRBJ2-3; 13 positions match TRBD2. The germline V gene has CDR1 ENHRY and CDR2 SYGVKD. The CDR3 is made up of 15 amino acids. J lost 4 bases, V lost 10 bases, and 8 bases had no gene match. The chain's CDR3 is CASGLAGDEADTQYF. DNA for the CDR3: TGTGCCAGTGGACTAGCGGGAGACGAGGCAGATACGCAGTATTTT.

The gene calls are TRBV9 and TRBJ2-1, with D maybe TRBD2 (6 bases). Germline lookup yields CDR1 SGDLS and CDR2 YYNGEE. The CDR3 totals 15 residues. V gave up 3 bases and J gave up 0 bases, with 10 bases separating them. This chain's CDR3 is CASSALAVSYNEQFF. The DNA of the CDR3 is TGTGCCAGCAGCGCCTTAGCGGTCTCCTACAATGAGCAGTTCTTC.

On this clone: Within the sample, other DNA sequences also encode this same CDR3. The rearrangement links TRBV5-1 to TRBJ1-4, with D hard to call. Between the trimmed V and J ends, which lost 0 bases and 1 base, there was a span of 7 bases. CDR3 size: 15 residues. Germline-derived CDR1 and CDR2 are SGHRS and YFSETQ. CDR3 bases: TGCGCCAGCAGCTTGGCCGGAGGAACTAATGAAAAACTGTTTTTT. Encoded protein: CASSLAGGTNEKLFF.

The chain links TRBV6-5 to TRBJ1-5, with D possibly being TRBD1 (6 bases). Trimming pared 6 bases from V and 1 base from J, leaving 7 bases between. The CDR3 contains 13 residues. In germline, CDR1 is MNHEY, CDR2 SVGAGI. The CDR3 reads CASSQGSNQPQHF. The CDR3 DNA follows: TGTGCCAGCAGCCAGGGGAGCAATCAGCCCCAGCATTTT.

This clone was found once. The chain links TRBV5-1 to TRBJ2-3; 14 nucleotides match TRBD2. J gave up 6 bases and V 0 bases, and 6 bases lay outside the gene matches. The germline CDR1 and CDR2 sequences are SGHRS and YFSETQ. CDR3 size: 17 residues. The CDR3 DNA sequence: TGCGCCAGCAGCTTGGGACTAGCGGGGGGGCCCTTTGATACGCAGTATTTT. Translated, it gives CASSLGLAGGPFDTQYF.

CDR3 residues: CASSSIQGVNTEAFF. The CDR3 bases are TGTGCCAGCAGCTCGATACAGGGGGTTAACACTGAAGCTTTCTTT. V and J are TRBV7-9 and TRBJ1-1; 8 bases agree with TRBD1. The germline V gene encodes CDR1 SEHNR and CDR2 FQNEAQ (reference sequence). The length of the CDR3 is 15 residues. Trimming at V came to 4 bases and at J to 2 bases, leaving 6 bases not matched to a gene. Complete variable domain (other parts from reference TRBV7-9 and TRBJ1-1): DTGVSQNPRHKITKRGQNVTFRCDPISEHNRLYWYRQTLGQGPEFLTYFQNEAQLEKSRLLSDRFSAERPKGSFSTLEIQRTEQGDSAMYLCASSSIQGVNTEAFFGQGTRLTVV.

The gene calls are TRBV30 and TRBJ1-4; weak D call: TRBD1 (6 bases). V gave up 3 bases and J gave up 5 bases, with 13 bases separating them. The germline CDR1 and CDR2 sequences are GTSNPN and SVGIG (reference sequence). The CDR3 covers 14 residues. Here the CDR3 reads CAWRAGTGNEKLFF. DNA for the CDR3: TGTGCCTGGAGAGCTGGCACAGGGAATGAAAAACTGTTTTTT.

The V gene is TRBV6-6, the J gene TRBJ2-7; D unclear. The CDR3 is made up of 11 amino acids. Trimming took off 2 bases at V and 6 bases at J, with 5 bases between the two ends. The germline CDR1 and CDR2 sequences are MNHNY and SVGAGI (reference sequence). Here the CDR3 reads CASSYQSEQYF. The CDR3 DNA reads TGTGCCAGCAGTTACCAGTCCGAGCAGTACTTC.

The chain is built from TRBV6-2 or TRBV6-3 and TRBJ2-5; perhaps TRBD1 as D (5 bases). From germline, CDR1 is MNHEY and CDR2 SVGEGT. CDR3 length: 16 residues. Deletions cut 2 bases from V and 1 base from J, with 14 bases between. The CDR3 loop reads CASSYTLTASQETQYF. Written as DNA, the CDR3 is TGTGCCAGCAGTTACACCTTGACAGCCAGCCAAGAGACCCAGTACTTC.

The CDR3 is CASGIGGESYEQYF. CDR3 in DNA: TGTGCCAGCGGCATCGGGGGGGAGTCCTACGAGCAGTACTTC. The rearrangement links TRBV11-2 to TRBJ2-7; 8 nucleotides line up with TRBD2. This CDR3 spans 14 amino acids. The ends lost 8 bases at V and 1 base at J; junction bases unmatched: 7. Germline V gives CDR1 SGHAT, CDR2 FQNNGV.

V is TRBV20-1 and J is TRBJ1-5; 7 bases fit TRBD1. Unmatched junction bases numbered 8, after V lost 3 bases and J lost 0 bases. Germline V gene sequence: CDR1 DFQATT, CDR2 SNEGSKA (reference sequence). The CDR3 spans 16 residues. CDR3 region: CSASFGTEISNQPQHF. The CDR3 DNA follows: TGCAGTGCTAGTTTTGGGACAGAAATTAGCAATCAGCCCCAGCATTTT.

The V gene is TRBV10-2, the J gene TRBJ2-7; TRBD2 matches 8 bases. Per germline, CDR1 WSHSY and CDR2 SAAADI. This CDR3 spans 15 amino acids. With 2 bases clipped from V and 2 bases from J, the junction kept 5 bases outside the gene matches. In nucleotides, the CDR3 is TGCGCCAGCAGTGAGACGGGAGGGGTGGCCTACGAGCAGTACTTC. This sequence encodes CASSETGGVAYEQYF.

The chain employs TRBV2 and TRBJ2-7; 7 bases match TRBD1. The CDR3 is 13 residues long. Trimming cost V 7 bases and J 3 bases; bases outside gene matches: 6. CDR1 and CDR2 (germline): SNHLY, FYNNEI. In DNA form, the CDR3 reads TGTGCCAGCACGAGGGGGACAGTCTACGAGCAGTACTTC. Translation: CASTRGTVYEQYF.

The chain has TRBV4-3 and TRBJ2-1; 11 bases fit TRBD2. Looked up from germline, CDR1 is LGHNA and CDR2 is YSLEER. The CDR3 has 19 residues. Trimming cost V 0 bases and J 4 bases; bases outside gene matches: 11. CDR3 in amino acids: CASSQEEVAGGRGYNEQFF. The CDR3 DNA sequence: TGCGCCAGCAGCCAAGAAGAGGTAGCGGGAGGGCGGGGATACAATGAGCAGTTCTTC.

The CDR3, as DNA: TGTGCCAGCAGCAACAGCAGGGGGCTTGGCTCTGGGGCCAACGTCCTGACTTTC. It encodes CASSNSRGLGSGANVLTF. V gene TRBV21-1 combines with J gene TRBJ2-6; the D call in the table, TRBD1, was not verified against the DNA. TRBV21-1 represents a pseudogene. This CDR3 comprises 18 residues.

This rearrangement joins TRBV5-1 to TRBJ2-5; 9 nucleotides match TRBD1. V dropped 2 bases and J dropped 2; count of bases not matched to a gene: 4. The germline gives CDR1 SGHRS, CDR2 YFSETQ. The CDR3 contains 15 residues. CDR3 in amino acids: CASSLGTGPQETQYF. The CDR3 DNA is TGCGCCAGCAGCTTAGGGACAGGGCCTCAAGAGACCCAGTACTTC. Using reference TRBV5-1 and TRBJ2-5 for the parts outside the CDR3, the full variable domain is KAGVTQTPRYLIKTRGQQVTLSCSPISGHRSVSWYQQTPGQGLQFLFEYFSETQRNKGNFPGRFSGRQFSNSRSEMNVSTLELGDSALYLCASSLGTGPQETQYFGPGTRLLVL.

J is TRBJ2-6 and V is TRBV12-5; D is perhaps TRBD2 (5 bases). Trimming removed 4 bases at V and 0 bases at J, with 7 bases between. This CDR3 comprises 15 residues. Germline V gene lookup returns CDR1 LGHNT and CDR2 FRNRAP. The CDR3 region has the DNA TGTGCTAGTGGTTGGGGAGACTCTGGGGCCAACGTCCTGACTTTC. Translated: CASGWGDSGANVLTF.

The V and J genes are TRBV30 and TRBJ2-5; D possibly corresponds to TRBD1 (7 bases). The CDR3 spans 15 residues. The V end was cut by 4 bases, the J end by 5 bases, with 20 bases between. The germline CDR1 and CDR2 sequences are GTSNPN and SVGIG (reference sequence). The CDR3 nucleotides read TGTGCCTGGACCCCACGAGGAGGGGGCGGCGAGACCCAGTACTTC. As protein: CAWTPRGGGGETQYF.

In its sample, this clone was seen once. J is TRBJ1-1 and V is TRBV6-5, with D perhaps matching TRBD1 (6 bases). V lost 6 bases and J lost 5, with 16 bases in between. Germline loops: CDR1 MNHEY, CDR2 SVGAGI. The length of the CDR3 is 14 residues. The DNA of the CDR3 is TGTGCCAGCAGCCTTCCAGGGGAAGTGACTGAAGCTTTCTTT. This translates into CASSLPGEVTEAFF.

V and J are TRBV5-6 and TRBJ1-2, with no clear D. V was clipped by 4 bases and J by 7 bases, with 11 bases between them. This CDR3 spans 12 amino acids. Germline lookup yields CDR1 SGHDT and CDR2 YYEEEE. CDR3: CASSLVNGGYTF. The CDR3 DNA reads TGTGCCAGCAGCCTGGTAAACGGTGGCTACACCTTC.

The chain employs TRBV28 and TRBJ2-5; D possibly corresponds to TRBD1 (6 bases). The CDR3 is made up of 16 amino acids. V dropped 6 bases and J dropped 0 bases, with 17 bases sitting between them. The germline V gene encodes CDR1 MDHEN and CDR2 SYDVKM. The CDR3 loop reads CASSGQFPRYQETQYF. CDR3 DNA sequence: TGTGCCAGCAGCGGACAGTTCCCAAGGTACCAAGAGACCCAGTACTTC.

This sequence joins TRBV3-1 (or the pseudogene TRBV3-2) and TRBJ2-7; a weak D match, TRBD2 (6 bases). Germline V gives CDR1 LGHDT, CDR2 YNNKEL (reference sequence). V lost 1 base to trimming and J lost 0 bases, with 19 bases between them. The CDR3 is 18 amino acids. CDR3 nucleotide sequence: TGTGCCAGCAGCCAAGCCCAACCGTGGGGAGGATCCTCCTACGAGCAGTACTTC. Its protein product is CASSQAQPWGGSSYEQYF.

The chain employs TRBV12-5 and TRBJ2-7, with D possibly matching TRBD2 (5 bases). This CDR3 region has 14 residues. The germline V gene has CDR1 LGHNT and CDR2 FRNRAP. V was shortened by 5 bases and J by 2 bases, with 13 bases between the two germline ends. DNA of the CDR3: TGTGCTAGTGGTCCAGGACTCTTCCCCTACGAGCAGTACTTC. This sequence encodes CASGPGLFPYEQYF.

This clone turned up a few times. The gene calls are TRBV2 and TRBJ1-2, with 7 bases aligning to TRBD1. The CDR3 runs 14 residues. Losses at the gene ends were 2 bases for V and 6 bases for J; bases not matched to a gene: 6. The germline V gene has CDR1 SNHLY and CDR2 FYNNEI. The CDR3 DNA follows: TGTGCCAGCAGTGAATTGACAGGGTGGGATGGCTACACCTTC. This encodes CASSELTGWDGYTF.

This chain connects TRBV4-1 to TRBJ1-1; D is possibly TRBD1 (6 bases). Trimming removed 0 bases at V and 6 bases at J, with 17 bases between. The germline V gene has CDR1 MGHRA and CDR2 YSYEKL. The CDR3 consists of 16 residues. Here the CDR3 DNA reads TGCGCCAGCAGCCAAGATGCCACAGGGAGATTAGCTGAAGCTTTCTTT. This translates into CASSQDATGRLAEAFF.

This clone has just a few counts. The chain is built from TRBV6-5 and TRBJ2-3, with 9 nucleotides matching TRBD2. V trimming: 11 bases; J trimming: 11 bases; junction bases outside the gene matches: 11. There are 12 residues in the CDR3. CDR1 and CDR2 (germline): MNHEY, SVGAGI. The CDR3 DNA reads as TGTGCCTCCCTAAGCGTTAGCGGGAGGCAGTATTTT. This codes for CASLSVSGRQYF.